This note documents a single T cell receptor (beta chain) sequence. What it binds is unknown. These data come from a study of shared clonotypes between healthy human individuals. Background on the study: Every donor yielded three CD4 naive, three CD4 memory, two CD8 naive and one CD8 memory plate. Points from the study as a whole: Some naive CD4 clonotypes, approximately 4.5%, turned up in common across four donors.

Every one of the donors was a Caucasian adult that lived in Nashville, Tennessee. This CDR3 is 15 amino acids long. CDR1 is KGHSH and CDR2 is LQKENI in the germline V gene. With V trimmed by 3 bases and J by 7 bases, 7 bases remained unmatched. The method was immunoSEQ multiplex PCR; TCRdb's version includes in-frame clones alone and lacks a portion of them. The sample has 2 million to 3 million clones, 90% to 95% seen once. The chain carries TRBV18 and TRBJ2-4, with 9 bases matching TRBD1. The sequence derives from a man younger than 35 in good health. Some clones in this sample may be carry-over from other donors' samples. The sample taken for sequencing was naive CD4+ T cells from PBMCs. Described subset: CD45RA+ positively selected. The CDR3 region is CASSPSFGQGNIQYF. In DNA form, the CDR3 reads TGTGCCAGCTCACCTTCTTTCGGACAGGGGAACATTCAGTACTTC.